Below, one TCR beta chain is given with its context. This sample is drawn from a study of blood T cell repertoires in COVID-19. For the study at large: The United States, Italy and Spain were the sources of the acute and convalescent COVID-19 samples. T cells, B-cell-depleted T cells, or PBMCs provided the cDNA or gDNA that served as material.

Authors' analysis steps: Amplification of reference gene primers provided the estimated nucleated cell counts. Profiled with immunoSEQ multiplex PCR; TCRdb holds only in-frame clones, not every one. That table furnishes V, J and clone size, whereas the DNA furnished D and trimming. The table includes about 180,000 clones, 70% to 90% detected once. Sequenced sample: peripheral blood. The TCR was taken from a man aged 55 to 70 with acute or convalescent COVID-19.

CDR3 DNA: TGTGCCAGCAGCGTAGAGGGGAATTCACCCCTCCACTTT. This codes for CASSVEGNSPLHF. This chain connects TRBV9 to TRBJ1-6, with D possibly being TRBD1 (5 bases). V lost 0 bases, J lost 7 bases, and 5 bases lay in between. This CDR3 is built from 13 residues. Per germline, CDR1 SGDLS and CDR2 YYNGEE. The entire variable domain, with the rest obtained from reference TRBV9 and TRBJ1-6, is as follows: DSGVTQTPKHLITATGQRVTLRCSPRSGDLSVYWYQQSLDQGLQFLIQYYNGEERAKGNILERFSAQQFPDLHSELNLSSLELGDSALYFCASSVEGNSPLHFGNGTRLTVT.